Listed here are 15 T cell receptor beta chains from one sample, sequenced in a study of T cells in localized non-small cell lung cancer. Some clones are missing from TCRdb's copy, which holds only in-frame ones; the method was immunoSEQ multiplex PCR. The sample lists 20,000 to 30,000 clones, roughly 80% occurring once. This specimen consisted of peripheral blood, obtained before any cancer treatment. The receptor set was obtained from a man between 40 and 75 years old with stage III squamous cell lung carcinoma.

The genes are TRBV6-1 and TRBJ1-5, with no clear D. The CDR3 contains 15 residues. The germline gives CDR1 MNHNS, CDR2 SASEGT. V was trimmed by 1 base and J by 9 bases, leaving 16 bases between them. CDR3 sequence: CASSEGPRTGGPQHF. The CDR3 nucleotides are TGTGCCAGCAGTGAAGGCCCCCGGACGGGCGGGCCCCAGCATTTT.

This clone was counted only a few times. CDR3: CASSVGQYTQYF. In nucleotides, the CDR3 is TGTGCCAGCAGTGTGGGACAGTATACGCAGTATTTT. The chain combines TRBV2 with TRBJ2-3, with TRBD1 matching 7 bases. The CDR3 extends over 12 amino acids. V shed 4 bases, J shed 7 bases, and the junction held 2 bases outside the gene matches. In germline, CDR1 is SNHLY, CDR2 FYNNEI.

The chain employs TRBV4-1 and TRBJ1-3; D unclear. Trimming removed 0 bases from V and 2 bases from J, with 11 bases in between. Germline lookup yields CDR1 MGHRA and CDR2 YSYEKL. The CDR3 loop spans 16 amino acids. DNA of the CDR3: TGCGCCAGCAGCCAAGATTGGACGAAGACTGGAAACACCATATATTTT. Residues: CASSQDWTKTGNTIYF.

In DNA form, the CDR3 reads TGTGCCAGCTCACCACGACGGGGGGACGGAGAAAAACTGTTTTTT. Amino acid sequence: CASSPRRGDGEKLFF. The gene calls are TRBV18 and TRBJ1-4, with a possible D match to TRBD1 (5 bases). The CDR3 loop spans 15 amino acids. The germline V gene encodes CDR1 KGHSH and CDR2 LQKENI. V lost 1 base to trimming and J lost 8 bases, with 14 bases between them.

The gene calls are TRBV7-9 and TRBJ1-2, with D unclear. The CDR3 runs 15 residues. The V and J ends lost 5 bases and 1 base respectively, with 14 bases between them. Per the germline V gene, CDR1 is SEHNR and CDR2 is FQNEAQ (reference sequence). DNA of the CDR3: TGTGCCAGCAGCCCCATCCCGACTCTTAACTATGGCTACACCTTC. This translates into CASSPIPTLNYGYTF.

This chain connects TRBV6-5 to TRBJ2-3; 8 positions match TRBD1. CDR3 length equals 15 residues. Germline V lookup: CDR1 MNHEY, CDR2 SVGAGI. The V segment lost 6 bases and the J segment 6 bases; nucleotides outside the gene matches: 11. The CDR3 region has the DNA TGTGCCAGCAGCAGGACAGGGTTTGCGGTCGATACGCAGTATTTT. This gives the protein CASSRTGFAVDTQYF.

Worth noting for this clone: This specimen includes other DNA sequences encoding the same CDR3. The CDR3 DNA is TGTGCCAGCAGCCTAGGGACAGGGGACACTGAAGCTTTCTTT. Protein product: CASSLGTGDTEAFF. This chain connects TRBV7-9 to TRBJ1-1; 10 nucleotides agree with TRBD1. The V gene's germline CDR1 is SEHNR and CDR2 FQNEAQ (reference sequence). The CDR3 runs to 14 residues. Losses at the gene ends were 5 bases for V and 3 bases for J; bases not matched to a gene: 3.

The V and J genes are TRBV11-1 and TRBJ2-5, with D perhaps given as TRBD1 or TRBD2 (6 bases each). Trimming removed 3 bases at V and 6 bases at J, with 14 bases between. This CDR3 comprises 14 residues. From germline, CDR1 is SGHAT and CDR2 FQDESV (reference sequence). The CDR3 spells CASSFGGSSQTQYF. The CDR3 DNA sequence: TGTGCCAGCAGCTTCGGGGGCTCCTCCCAGACCCAGTACTTC.

The CDR3 region is CASSFGPTNEKLFF. In DNA, the CDR3 is TGTGCCAGCAGCTTCGGGCCCACTAATGAAAAACTGTTTTTT. This chain uses TRBV5-6 with TRBJ1-4; D not certain. Germline loops: CDR1 SGHDT, CDR2 YYEEEE. Trimming left V 2 bases short and J 2 bases short, with 7 bases between. The CDR3 covers 14 residues.

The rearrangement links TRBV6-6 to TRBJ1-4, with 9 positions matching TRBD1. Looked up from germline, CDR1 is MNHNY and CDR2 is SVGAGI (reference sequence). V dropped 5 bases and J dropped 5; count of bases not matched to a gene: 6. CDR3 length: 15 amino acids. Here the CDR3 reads CASSQGGQGNEKLFF. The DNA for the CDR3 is TGTGCCAGCAGTCAGGGAGGACAGGGGAATGAAAAACTGTTTTTT.

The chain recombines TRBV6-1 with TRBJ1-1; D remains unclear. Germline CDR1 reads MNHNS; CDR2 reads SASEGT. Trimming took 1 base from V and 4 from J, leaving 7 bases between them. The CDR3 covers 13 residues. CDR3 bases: TGTGCCAGCAGTGAAGGGTCGGCCACTGAAGCTTTCTTT. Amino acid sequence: CASSEGSATEAFF.

The CDR3 DNA reads TGTGCCAGCAGCGCGAGCTTAGATTACGAGCAGTACGTC. Translated, it gives CASSASLDYEQYV. The chain carries TRBV5-6 and TRBJ2-7; D is ambiguous. The CDR3 has 13 residues. Trimming shortened V by 4 bases and J by 4 bases, and 12 bases separated the two germline ends. Germline CDR1 reads SGHDT; CDR2 reads YYEEEE.

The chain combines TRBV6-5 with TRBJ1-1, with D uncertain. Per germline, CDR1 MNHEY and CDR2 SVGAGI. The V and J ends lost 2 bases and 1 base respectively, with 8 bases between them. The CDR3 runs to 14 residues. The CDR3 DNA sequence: TGTGCCAGCAGTTACGTAGGTTCGAACACTGAAGCTTTCTTT. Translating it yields CASSYVGSNTEAFF.

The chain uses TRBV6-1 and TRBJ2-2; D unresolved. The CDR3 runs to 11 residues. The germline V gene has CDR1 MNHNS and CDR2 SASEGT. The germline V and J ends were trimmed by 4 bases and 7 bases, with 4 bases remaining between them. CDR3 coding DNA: TGTGCCAGCAGTGGTCTCGGGGAGCTGTTTTTT. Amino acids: CASSGLGELFF.

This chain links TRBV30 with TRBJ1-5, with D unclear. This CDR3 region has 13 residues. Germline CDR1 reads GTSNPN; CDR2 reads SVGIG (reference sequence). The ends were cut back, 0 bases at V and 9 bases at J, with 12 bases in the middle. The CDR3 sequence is CAWSVSGLGPQHF. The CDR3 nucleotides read TGTGCCTGGAGTGTGTCGGGATTGGGGCCCCAGCATTTT.